Listed below are T cell receptor beta chains from one sample, sequenced in a study of shared T cell receptors in the human thymus. Some clones are missing from TCRdb's copy, which holds only in-frame ones; the method was immunoSEQ multiplex PCR. The table has 640,000 or so clones, about 90% seen once. The same sample was also used in a study of human thymus T cells.

Sequenced sample: thymocytes. These TCRs come from a boy under two years old with a congenital heart defect. CDR3s include the opening cysteine and the closing phenylalanine or tryptophan. D genes are given only for firm matches. Only some rows state a clone size, as once, few, many or a class for expanded clones.

d_gene | abundance | j_gene | v_gene | CDR3aa
TRBD1 | NA | TRBJ1-3 | TRBV25-1 | CASSGQGPRGNTIYF
NA | NA | TRBJ2-7 | TRBV7-9 | CASSQDSEQYF
TRBD1 | NA | TRBJ1-4 | TRBV5-5 | CASSSPGTGQEKLFF
NA | NA | TRBJ1-4 | TRBV6-5 | CASSPRVGNEKLFF
TRBD2 | NA | TRBJ2-3 | TRBV5-1 | CASSLIPSGITDTQYF
NA | NA | TRBJ1-1 | TRBV4-3 | CASSQEEWRVGNTEAFF
TRBD2 | NA | TRBJ2-3 | TRBV29-1 | CSVKRGYTDTQYF
TRBD1 | NA | TRBJ2-2 | TRBV18 | CASSGGQGNTGELFF
TRBD1 | NA | TRBJ2-7 | TRBV27 | CASSSALPGQVSYEQYF
NA | NA | TRBJ1-5 | TRBV4-2 | CASSQDLGQSPNQPQHF
NA | NA | TRBJ2-7 | TRBV11-3 | CASSKTQINGSSYEQYF
TRBD1 | NA | TRBJ2-7 | TRBV27 | CASSLGQGPDEQYF
TRBD1 | NA | TRBJ1-1 | TRBV6-5 | CASSYGDRGETEAFF
NA | NA | TRBJ2-4 | TRBV7-9 | CASSLDTGAKNIQYF
TRBD1 | NA | TRBJ1-6 | TRBV25-1 | CASSDNPGQHSPLHF
NA | NA | TRBJ2-3 | TRBV6-4 | CASGRGGPDTQYF
TRBD2 | once | TRBJ2-1 | TRBV7-2 | CASSPQGLGRDEQFF
TRBD1 | NA | TRBJ1-1 | TRBV6-1 | CASKLPGQVNTEAFF
NA | NA | TRBJ2-7 | TRBV4-2 | CASSAGRYEQYF
TRBD1 | NA | TRBJ1-4 | TRBV2 | CASSLTRQGAANEKLFF
NA | once | TRBJ1-6 | TRBV28 | CASRTPQGGPYNSPLHF
TRBD1 | NA | TRBJ2-1 | TRBV5-6 | CASSFWDRGLEQFF
TRBD2 | once | TRBJ2-4 | TRBV5-6 | CASSPGTSGNIQYF
NA | NA | TRBJ2-4 | TRBV4-3 | CASSQTQVSPQGPTSKNIQYF
NA | NA | TRBJ2-5 | TRBV14 | CASRRDGREETQYF
TRBD1 | NA | TRBJ1-1 | TRBV6-1 | CASSGNYRGGNTEAFF
TRBD2 | NA | TRBJ2-7 | TRBV7-2 | CASSLVELAGTYEQYF
TRBD1 | NA | TRBJ1-1 | TRBV5-6 | CASSLLDRENTEAFF
TRBD1 | NA | TRBJ1-5 | TRBV28 | CASSAFPSSGQGNNQPQHF
NA | NA | TRBJ2-5 | TRBV12-5 | CASGLDRQQETQYF
TRBD1 | NA | TRBJ2-2 | TRBV19 | CASATGGYTGELFF
NA | NA | TRBJ1-1 | TRBV27 | CASSLKLPRQPMNTEAFF
NA | NA | TRBJ2-7 | TRBV30 | CAWSEPVGGANYEQYF
NA | few | TRBJ1-1 | TRBV11-2 | CASSGQLHTEAFF
TRBD1 | NA | TRBJ2-1 | TRBV7-9 | CASSSRDREYNEQFF
NA | NA | TRBJ2-7 | TRBV4-3 | CASSQEVRVFFYEQYF
TRBD1 | NA | TRBJ1-2 | TRBV30 | CAWSRGYGYTF
TRBD2 | NA | TRBJ2-1 | TRBV4-3 | CASSQDRGTSGEQFF
TRBD1 | NA | TRBJ2-5 | TRBV5-6 | CASSREAGTGDQETQYF
NA | NA | TRBJ1-1 | TRBV14 | CASSQVTGPSNTEAFF
TRBD1 | NA | TRBJ2-3 | TRBV4-1 | CASSQDGWTGFFTCNSTDTQYF
TRBD2 | NA | TRBJ2-1 | TRBV4-1 | CASSQPPSVAGGVDEQFF
TRBD2 | NA | TRBJ2-7 | TRBV28 | CASKQKPSGRGYEQYF
TRBD1 | NA | TRBJ2-5 | TRBV28 | CASSHRTGEEETQYF
NA | NA | TRBJ1-2 | TRBV6-6 | CASSYGQGNYGYTF
NA | NA | TRBJ2-3 | TRBV2 | CASSVQVRTDTQYF
NA | NA | TRBJ1-6 | TRBV14 | CASSQGRDSNNSPLHF
TRBD1 | NA | TRBJ2-5 | TRBV7-7 | CASSLARTGASETQYF
NA | few | TRBJ1-1 | TRBV5-8 | CASSLRDTQKPRRNTEAFF
TRBD1 | NA | TRBJ1-2 | TRBV28 | CASTPSPGQPNYGYTF
NA | NA | TRBJ1-5 | TRBV6-1 | CASSERGNQPQHF
NA | NA | TRBJ2-5 | TRBV7-3 | CASSRYPIAGDTQETQYF
TRBD1 | NA | TRBJ2-3 | TRBV25-1 | CASSPRGPGGTDTQYF
TRBD1 | NA | TRBJ1-1 | TRBV10-3 | CAIGDRGMNTEAFF
TRBD1 | NA | TRBJ2-1 | TRBV5-1 | CASSLERQGGDEQFF